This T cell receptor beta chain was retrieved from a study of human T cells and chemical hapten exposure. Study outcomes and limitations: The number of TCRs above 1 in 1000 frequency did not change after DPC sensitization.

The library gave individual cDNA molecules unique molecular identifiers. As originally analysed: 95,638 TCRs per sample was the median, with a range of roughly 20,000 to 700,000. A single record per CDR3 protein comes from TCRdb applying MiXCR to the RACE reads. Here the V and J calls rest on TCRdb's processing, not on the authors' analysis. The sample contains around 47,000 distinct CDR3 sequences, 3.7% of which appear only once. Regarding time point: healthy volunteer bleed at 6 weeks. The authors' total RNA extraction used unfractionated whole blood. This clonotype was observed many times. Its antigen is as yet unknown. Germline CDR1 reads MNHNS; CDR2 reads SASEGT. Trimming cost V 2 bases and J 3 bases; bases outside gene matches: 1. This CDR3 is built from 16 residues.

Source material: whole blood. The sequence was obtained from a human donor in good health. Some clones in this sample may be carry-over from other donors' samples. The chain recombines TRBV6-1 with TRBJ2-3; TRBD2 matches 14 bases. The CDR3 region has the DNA TGTGCCAGCAGTGAACGACTAGCGGGAGGGACAGATACGCAGTATTTT. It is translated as CASSERLAGGTDTQYF.